Sequencing of this T cell receptor (beta chain) was carried out in a study of shared clonotypes between healthy human individuals. Study background: Researchers drew samples from two women and three men aged 18 to 49. Study-wide findings and caveats: Generation probabilities were higher for clonotypes shared across all four sorted-subset donors than for unshared ones. In the sorted subsets, rarefaction showed sequencing was incomplete despite large depth.

In regard to this clone: The antigen is not known.

Data came from immunoSEQ multiplex PCR; TCRdb stores just in-frame clones and leaves some out. Of 1,500,000 or so clones in the sample, 97% to 99% were seen once. Sequenced: naive CD4+ T cells sorted from blood. Subset of the sample: CD45RA+ positively selected. The origin of this receptor is a man younger than 45 in good health.

CDR3 nucleotides: TGTGCCAGCAGTTTACAGAGTATATCCCACGAGCAGTACTTC. The encoded protein is CASSLQSISHEQYF. The rearrangement uses TRBV27 and TRBJ2-7; no firm D call. V was shortened by 2 bases and J by 5 bases, with 13 bases between the two germline ends. CDR1 and CDR2 (germline): MNHEY, SMNVEV (reference sequence). The CDR3 spans 14 residues.